The source of this T cell receptor beta chain is a study of metastatic and nonmetastatic thyroid tumors. Study-wide background: Peripheral blood and tumor or nodule samples from malignant and benign thyroid patients were compared. The study's findings and limits: Malignant thyroid tumors reportedly had TCR beta diversity that was significantly higher than in benign nodules, in blood and tumor.

In the authors' workflow: Researchers built a distant-metastasis classifier for papillary thyroid cancer that drew on CDR3 differences across clinicopathological groups. Through MiXCR, TCRdb re-clonotyped the PCR reads. None of the V and J calls come from the authors' own analysis; TCRdb made them. This sample has 9,900 or so clones, with 25% to 40% found just once. Trimming left V 0 bases short and J 5 bases short, with 16 bases between. Germline V gene data show CDR1 as SGHTA and CDR2 as FQGNSA. The CDR3 covers 17 residues. About this clone: Its antigen is undetermined.

All patients were untreated before thyroid surgery. This TCR derives from a female donor with papillary thyroid cancer or a benign thyroid nodule (not recorded which). Some clones in this sample may be carry-over from other donors' samples. The chain has TRBV7-2 and TRBJ2-2; D call uncertain. The sample consisted of tumor tissue. The CDR3 DNA reads as TGTGCCAGCAGCTTAGCGGCCCAGCAGGCCAATACCGGGGAGCTGTTTTTT. Translating it yields CASSLAAQQANTGELFF.